These 18 T cell receptor beta chains were sequenced from one sample in a study of T cell changes during pregnancy in multiple sclerosis. TCRdb's table, derived via immunoSEQ multiplex PCR, lists solely in-frame clones and lacks some. The sample records about 130,000 clones, about 96% being singletons. Sequenced material: peripheral blood, taken after pregnancy. These receptors came from a female donor with multiple sclerosis, enrolled in a pregnancy study.

V and J are TRBV19 and TRBJ1-1, with D unclear. The germline V and J ends were trimmed by 5 bases and 1 base, with 23 bases remaining between them. CDR1 is LNHDA and CDR2 is SQIVND in the germline V gene (reference sequence). The CDR3 runs 18 residues. The CDR3 reads CASSPRRYETYPNTEAFF. The DNA for the CDR3 is TGTGCCAGTAGTCCAAGGAGGTACGAAACTTACCCGAACACTGAAGCTTTCTTT. Looking up the rest from reference TRBV19 and TRBJ1-1 gives the full variable domain: DGGITQSPKYLFRKEGQNVTLSCEQNLNHDAMYWYRQDPGQGLRLIYYSQIVNDFQKGDIAEGYSVSREKKESFPLTVTSAQKNPTAFYLCASSPRRYETYPNTEAFFGQGTRLTVV.

V is TRBV2 and J is TRBJ1-5; weak D call: TRBD1 (5 bases). Germline V gives CDR1 SNHLY, CDR2 FYNNEI. V dropped 6 bases and J dropped 2 bases, with 11 bases sitting between them. The CDR3 is 14 residues long. The CDR3 nucleotides are TGTGCCAGCAGCGTCGGGGGTGGCAATCAGCCCCAGCATTTT. The encoded protein is CASSVGGGNQPQHF.

This clone was observed a single time. The chain is built from TRBV7-9 and TRBJ2-3; TRBD2 is a possible D gene (6 bases). V was shortened by 10 bases and J by 1 base, with 18 bases between the two germline ends. Germline V CDR1 and CDR2: SEHNR, FQNEAQ (reference sequence). This CDR3 is built from 15 residues. The CDR3 reads CAKLPLGEGTDTQYF. The CDR3 coding sequence is TGTGCCAAGCTCCCCCTGGGGGAGGGCACAGATACGCAGTATTTT.

This chain uses TRBV7-9 with TRBJ2-1; D unclear. Deletions cut 0 bases from V and 0 bases from J, with 6 bases between. This CDR3 comprises 15 residues. Germline V CDR1 and CDR2: SEHNR, FQNEAQ (reference sequence). This CDR3 is CASSLASISYNEQFF. The CDR3 nucleotides read TGTGCCAGCAGCTTAGCTAGCATCTCCTACAATGAGCAGTTCTTC.

The V gene is TRBV4-2, the J gene TRBJ2-7; no firm D call. Germline CDR1 and CDR2: LGHNA and YNFKEQ. Trimming removed 6 bases from V and 0 bases from J, with 9 bases in between. The CDR3 spans 13 residues. The CDR3 nucleotides are TGTGCCAGCAGTCCGGGTAGCTCCTACGAGCAGTACTTC. Its protein is CASSPGSSYEQYF.

The gene calls are TRBV28 and TRBJ1-2, with TRBD1 as a possible D gene (6 bases). The germline V gene has CDR1 MDHEN and CDR2 SYDVKM. The V end lost 7 bases, the J end lost 0 bases, and 15 bases lay between the germline ends. The CDR3 length is 15 residues. The DNA of the CDR3 is TGTGCCAGCATCGGTCAGGGGCGGACTAACTATGGCTACACCTTC. The encoded protein is CASIGQGRTNYGYTF.

The V gene is TRBV5-6, the J gene TRBJ2-7, with 8 positions matching TRBD2. V lost 1 base and J lost 0; bases outside the gene matches: 6. CDR1 and CDR2 from the germline V gene are SGHDT and YYEEEE. The length of the CDR3 is 16 residues. The CDR3: CASSLNSGALSYEQYF. The CDR3 region has the DNA TGTGCCAGCAGCTTGAATAGCGGGGCCCTCTCCTACGAGCAGTACTTC.

CDR3 sequence reads: CASSQAIPGQETQYF. In DNA form, the CDR3 reads TGTGCCAGCAGCCAAGCAATCCCGGGCCAAGAGACCCAGTACTTC. The chain carries TRBV14 and TRBJ2-5; D not certain. The V gene's germline CDR1 is SGHDN and CDR2 FVKESK. Trimming pared 1 base from V and 1 base from J, leaving 10 bases between. This CDR3 is 15 amino acids long.

CDR3 region: CATSTSLGVQETQYF. The CDR3, as DNA: TGTGCCACCAGCACATCACTCGGGGTCCAAGAGACCCAGTACTTC. The chain recombines TRBV15 with TRBJ2-5; weak D call: TRBD2 (5 bases). The V gene's germline CDR1 is LNHNV and CDR2 YYDKDF (reference sequence). Trimming shortened V by 4 bases and J by 1 base, and 13 bases separated the two germline ends. The CDR3 is made up of 15 amino acids.

V is TRBV5-1 and J is TRBJ1-2; 8 nucleotides align to TRBD1. The CDR3 contains 14 residues. Germline CDR1 SGHRS, CDR2 YFSETQ. J gave up 6 bases and V 7 bases, and 11 bases lay outside the gene matches. As DNA, the CDR3 is TGCGCCAGCCGAACGACAGGGGCCAAGGATGGCTACACCTTC. Encoded protein: CASRTTGAKDGYTF.

CDR3 nucleotide sequence: TGTGCCAGCAGTTTTGGAGGGCCACGGGACACTGAAGCTTTCTTT. It translates to CASSFGGPRDTEAFF. The V gene is TRBV28, the J gene TRBJ1-1, with D uncertain. CDR1 MDHEN and CDR2 SYDVKM come from the germline V gene. Trimming cost V 3 bases and J 3 bases, with 14 bases left between them. The CDR3 contains 15 residues.

The chain carries TRBV29-1 and TRBJ2-7, with D possibly TRBD1 on 6 matching bases. In germline, CDR1 is SQVTM, CDR2 ANQGSEA. Trimming took off 5 bases at V and 5 bases at J, with 16 bases between the two ends. The CDR3 is 13 amino acids. The CDR3 sequence: CSVTGTYIDEQYF. CDR3 bases: TGCAGCGTTACAGGGACCTATATCGACGAGCAGTACTTC.

The chain joins TRBV28 to TRBJ2-7, with D possibly TRBD2 on 6 matching bases. Trimming left V 7 bases short and J 3 bases short, with 16 bases between. Germline values: CDR1 MDHEN, CDR2 SYDVKM. This CDR3 is built from 14 residues. CDR3 sequence reads: CASTGGLSHYEQYF. In DNA form, the CDR3 reads TGTGCCAGCACCGGGGGACTTTCGCACTACGAGCAGTACTTC.

The CDR3 DNA reads TGTGCCAGCCGTCTTCAGGGGGCGAACACTGAAGCTTTCTTT. Protein product: CASRLQGANTEAFF. The chain combines TRBV27 with TRBJ1-1; 8 positions agree with TRBD1. The V and J ends lost 8 bases and 1 base, in that order; junction bases with no gene match: 6. Germline-derived CDR1 and CDR2 are MNHEY and SMNVEV (reference sequence). The CDR3 sequence is 14 residues long.

The chain recombines TRBV5-1 with TRBJ2-1; the match to TRBD2 covers 12 bases. J lost 6 bases, V lost 2 bases, and 3 bases had no gene match. Per germline, CDR1 SGHRS and CDR2 YFSETQ. The length of the CDR3 is 15 residues. CDR3 in amino acids: CASSFASGRANEQFF. CDR3 nucleotide sequence: TGCGCCAGCAGCTTCGCTAGCGGGAGGGCCAATGAGCAGTTCTTC. The variable domain in full, completed from reference TRBV5-1 and TRBJ2-1, reads KAGVTQTPRYLIKTRGQQVTLSCSPISGHRSVSWYQQTPGQGLQFLFEYFSETQRNKGNFPGRFSGRQFSNSRSEMNVSTLELGDSALYLCASSFASGRANEQFFGPGTRLTVL.

The chain recombines TRBV7-2 with TRBJ2-6; D gene ambiguous. Trimming removed 5 bases from V and 4 bases from J, with 9 bases in between. The germline V gene encodes CDR1 SGHTA and CDR2 FQGNSA. There are 14 residues in the CDR3. The CDR3 here is CASSADQGANVLTF. CDR3 bases: TGTGCCAGCAGCGCAGATCAAGGGGCCAACGTCCTGACTTTC.

The chain couples TRBV6-5 to TRBJ1-1; a weak D match, TRBD1 (5 bases). The CDR3 length is 12 residues. V dropped 2 bases and J dropped 8 bases, with 9 bases sitting between them. Germline lookup yields CDR1 MNHEY and CDR2 SVGAGI. In DNA form, the CDR3 reads TGTGCCAGCAGTTACCGCCGGGGGGAAGCTTTCTTT. Amino acids: CASSYRRGEAFF.

The chain links TRBV11-2 to TRBJ1-1; D is unresolved. Germline V gene sequence: CDR1 SGHAT, CDR2 FQNNGV. This CDR3 is 12 amino acids long. Trimming removed 5 bases from V and 10 bases from J, with 14 bases in between. CDR3 sequence: CASSPERAGAFF. The DNA of the CDR3 is TGTGCCAGCAGCCCCGAGCGGGCAGGAGCTTTCTTT.